In this sample, the clone carrying this T cell receptor beta chain turned up many times. Thyroid surgery had not been preceded by any treatment in any patient. These data belong to a study of metastatic and nonmetastatic thyroid tumors. About the study: The authors compared repertoires across blood and tumor or nodule tissue from malignant and benign thyroid patients.

The V gene's germline CDR1 is MDHEN and CDR2 SYDVKM. The CDR3 totals 13 residues. The trim removed 6 bases at V and 8 bases at J, leaving 7 bases unmatched. TCRdb re-called the PCR reads with MiXCR. Seen here are tens of thousands of clones, roughly 21% observed once, and the top ten hold approximately 12%. The material sequenced was blood. The origin of this receptor is a male donor with papillary thyroid cancer or a benign thyroid nodule (not recorded which). Some clones in this sample may be carry-over from other donors' samples. The chain combines TRBV28 with TRBJ1-2; TRBD1 aligns across 9 bases. The CDR3: CASSKQGALGYTF. In nucleotides, the CDR3 is TGTGCCAGCAGCAAACAGGGGGCGTTAGGCTACACCTTC.